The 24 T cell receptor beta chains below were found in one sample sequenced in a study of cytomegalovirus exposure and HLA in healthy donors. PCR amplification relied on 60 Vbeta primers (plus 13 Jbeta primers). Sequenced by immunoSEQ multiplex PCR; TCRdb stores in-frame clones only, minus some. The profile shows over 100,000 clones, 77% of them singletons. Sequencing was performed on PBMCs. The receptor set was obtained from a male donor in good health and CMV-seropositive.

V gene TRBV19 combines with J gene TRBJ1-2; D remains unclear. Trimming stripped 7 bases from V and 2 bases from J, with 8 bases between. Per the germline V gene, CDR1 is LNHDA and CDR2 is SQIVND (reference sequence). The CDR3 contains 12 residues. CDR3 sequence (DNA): TGTGCCAGTAATGAAGCAAACTATGGCTACACCTTC. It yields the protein CASNEANYGYTF. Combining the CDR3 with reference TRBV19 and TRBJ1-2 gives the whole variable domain DGGITQSPKYLFRKEGQNVTLSCEQNLNHDAMYWYRQDPGQGLRLIYYSQIVNDFQKGDIAEGYSVSREKKESFPLTVTSAQKNPTAFYLCASNEANYGYTFGSGTRLTVV.

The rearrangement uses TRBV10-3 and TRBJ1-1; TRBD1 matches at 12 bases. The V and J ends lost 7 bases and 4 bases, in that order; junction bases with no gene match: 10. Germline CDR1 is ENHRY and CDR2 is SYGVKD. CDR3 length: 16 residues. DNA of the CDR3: TGTGCCATCAACGCGGGACAGGGGGCTGGTCGCACTGAAGCTTTCTTT. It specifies CAINAGQGAGRTEAFF.

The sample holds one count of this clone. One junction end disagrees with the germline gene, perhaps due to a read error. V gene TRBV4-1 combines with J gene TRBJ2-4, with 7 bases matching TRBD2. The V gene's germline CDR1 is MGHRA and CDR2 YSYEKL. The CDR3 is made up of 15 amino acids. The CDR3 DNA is TGCGCCAGCAGCCAAGACGCGGGAGTGGGTAACAGTCAGTACTTC. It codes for CASSQDAGVGNSQYF.

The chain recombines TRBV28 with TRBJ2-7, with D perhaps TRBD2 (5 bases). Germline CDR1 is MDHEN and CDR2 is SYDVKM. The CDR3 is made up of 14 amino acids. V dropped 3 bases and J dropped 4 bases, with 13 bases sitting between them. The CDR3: CASSFPSGGYEQYF. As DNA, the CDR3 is TGTGCCAGCAGTTTCCCCAGCGGCGGTTACGAGCAGTACTTC.

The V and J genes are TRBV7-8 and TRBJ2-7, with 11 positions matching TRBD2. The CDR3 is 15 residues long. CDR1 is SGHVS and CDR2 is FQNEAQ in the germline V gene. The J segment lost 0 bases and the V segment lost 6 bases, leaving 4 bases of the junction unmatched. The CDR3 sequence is CASRPTSGSSYEQYF. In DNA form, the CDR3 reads TGTGCCAGCAGACCAACTAGCGGGAGCTCCTACGAGCAGTACTTC. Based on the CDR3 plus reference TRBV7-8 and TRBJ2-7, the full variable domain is GAGVSQSPRYKVAKRGQDVALRCDPISGHVSLFWYQQALGQGPEFLTYFQNEAQLDKSGLPSDRFFAERPEGSVSTLKIQRTQQEDSAVYLCASRPTSGSSYEQYFGPGTRLTVT.

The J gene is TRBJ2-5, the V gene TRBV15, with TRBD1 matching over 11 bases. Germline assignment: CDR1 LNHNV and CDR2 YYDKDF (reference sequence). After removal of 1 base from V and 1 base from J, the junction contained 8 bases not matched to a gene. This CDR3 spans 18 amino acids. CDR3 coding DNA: TGTGCCACCAGCAGAGGGGGACAGGGGGAATTGCGCCAAGAGACCCAGTACTTC. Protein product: CATSRGGQGELRQETQYF. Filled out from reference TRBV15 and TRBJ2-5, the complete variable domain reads DAMVIQNPRYQVTQFGKPVTLSCSQTLNHNVMYWYQQKSSQAPKLLFHYYDKDFNNEADTPDNFQSRRPNTSFCFLDIRSPGLGDTAMYLCATSRGGQGELRQETQYFGPGTRLLVL.

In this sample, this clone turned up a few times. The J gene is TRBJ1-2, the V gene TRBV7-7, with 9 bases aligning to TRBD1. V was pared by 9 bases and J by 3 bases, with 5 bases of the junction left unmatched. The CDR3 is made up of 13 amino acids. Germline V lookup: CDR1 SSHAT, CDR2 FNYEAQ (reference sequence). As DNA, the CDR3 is TGTGCCAGTAAGACAGGGGGGGACTATGGCTACACCTTC. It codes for CASKTGGDYGYTF.

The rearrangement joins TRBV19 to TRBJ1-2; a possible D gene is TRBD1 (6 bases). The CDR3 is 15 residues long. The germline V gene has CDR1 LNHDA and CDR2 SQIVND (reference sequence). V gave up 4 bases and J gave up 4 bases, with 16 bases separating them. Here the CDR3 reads CASSSGSARGYGYTF. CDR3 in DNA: TGTGCCAGTAGTAGTGGATCGGCCAGGGGCTATGGCTACACCTTC. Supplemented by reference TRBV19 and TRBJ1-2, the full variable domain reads DGGITQSPKYLFRKEGQNVTLSCEQNLNHDAMYWYRQDPGQGLRLIYYSQIVNDFQKGDIAEGYSVSREKKESFPLTVTSAQKNPTAFYLCASSSGSARGYGYTFGSGTRLTVV.

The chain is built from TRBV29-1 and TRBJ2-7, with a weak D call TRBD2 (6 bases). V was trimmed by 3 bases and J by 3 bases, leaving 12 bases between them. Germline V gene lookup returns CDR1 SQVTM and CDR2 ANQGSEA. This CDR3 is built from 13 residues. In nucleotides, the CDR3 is TGCAGCGTTGATGGGGGGTTCCTCTACGAGCAGTACTTC. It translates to CSVDGGFLYEQYF.

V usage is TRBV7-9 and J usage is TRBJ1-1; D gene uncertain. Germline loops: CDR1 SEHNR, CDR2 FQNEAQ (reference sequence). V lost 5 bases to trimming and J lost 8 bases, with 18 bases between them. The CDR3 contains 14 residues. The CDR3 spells CASSPRSGSQEAFF. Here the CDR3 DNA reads TGTGCCAGCAGCCCCCGTTCTGGCAGTCAAGAAGCTTTCTTT.

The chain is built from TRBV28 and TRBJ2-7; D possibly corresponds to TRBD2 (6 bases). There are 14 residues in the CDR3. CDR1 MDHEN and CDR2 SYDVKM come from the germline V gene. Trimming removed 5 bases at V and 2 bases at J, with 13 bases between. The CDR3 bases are TGTGCCAGCAGTGAGCGAGGAGGGGCCTACGAGCAGTACTTC. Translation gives CASSERGGAYEQYF.

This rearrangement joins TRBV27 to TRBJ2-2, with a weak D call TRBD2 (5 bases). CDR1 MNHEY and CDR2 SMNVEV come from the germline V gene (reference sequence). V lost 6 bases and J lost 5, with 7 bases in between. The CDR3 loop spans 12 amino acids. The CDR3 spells CASSLATGELFF. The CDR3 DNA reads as TGTGCCAGCAGCCTAGCAACCGGGGAGCTGTTTTTT.

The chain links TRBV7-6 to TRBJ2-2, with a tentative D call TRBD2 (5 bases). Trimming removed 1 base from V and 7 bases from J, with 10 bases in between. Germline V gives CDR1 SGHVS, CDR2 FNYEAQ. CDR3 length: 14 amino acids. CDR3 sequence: CASSLGSSFGELFF. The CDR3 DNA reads TGTGCCAGCAGCTTAGGTTCTAGCTTCGGGGAGCTGTTTTTT.

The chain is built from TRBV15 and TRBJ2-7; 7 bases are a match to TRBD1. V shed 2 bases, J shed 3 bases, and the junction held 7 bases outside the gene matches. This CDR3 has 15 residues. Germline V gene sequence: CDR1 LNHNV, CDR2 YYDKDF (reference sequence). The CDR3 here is CATSRRTGEIYEQYF. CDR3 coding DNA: TGTGCCACCAGCAGACGGACAGGCGAGATCTACGAGCAGTACTTC.

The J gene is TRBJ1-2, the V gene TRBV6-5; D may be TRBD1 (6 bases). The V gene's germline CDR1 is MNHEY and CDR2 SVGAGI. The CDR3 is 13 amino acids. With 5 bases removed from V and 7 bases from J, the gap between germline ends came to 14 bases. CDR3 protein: CASSTHRASGYTF. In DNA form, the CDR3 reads TGTGCCAGCAGTACCCACAGGGCTTCTGGCTACACCTTC.

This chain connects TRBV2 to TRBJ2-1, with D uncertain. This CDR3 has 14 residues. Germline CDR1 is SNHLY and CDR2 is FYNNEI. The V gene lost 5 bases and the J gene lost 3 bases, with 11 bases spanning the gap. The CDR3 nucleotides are TGTGCCAGCAGTTCGATAACATTCTACAATGAGCAGTTCTTC. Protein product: CASSSITFYNEQFF.

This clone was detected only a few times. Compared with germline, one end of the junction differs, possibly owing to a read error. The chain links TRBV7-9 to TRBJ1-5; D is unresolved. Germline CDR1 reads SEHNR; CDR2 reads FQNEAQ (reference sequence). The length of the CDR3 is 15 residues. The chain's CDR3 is CSSSFDGLSNQPQHF. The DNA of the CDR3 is TGTTCCAGCAGCTTCGACGGACTTAGCAATCAGCCCCAGCATTTT.

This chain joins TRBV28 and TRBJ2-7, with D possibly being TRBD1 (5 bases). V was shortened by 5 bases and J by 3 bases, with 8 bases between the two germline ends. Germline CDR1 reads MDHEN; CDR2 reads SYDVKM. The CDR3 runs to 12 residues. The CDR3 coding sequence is TGTGCCAGCAGTCGTACAGGCTACGAGCAGTACTTC. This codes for CASSRTGYEQYF.

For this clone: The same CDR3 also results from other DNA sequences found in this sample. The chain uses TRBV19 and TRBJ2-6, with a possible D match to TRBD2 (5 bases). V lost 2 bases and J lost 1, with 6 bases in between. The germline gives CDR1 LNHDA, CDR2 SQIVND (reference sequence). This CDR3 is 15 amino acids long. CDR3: CASSIRGSGANVLTF. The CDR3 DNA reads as TGTGCCAGTAGTATAAGAGGGTCTGGGGCCAACGTCCTGACTTTC.

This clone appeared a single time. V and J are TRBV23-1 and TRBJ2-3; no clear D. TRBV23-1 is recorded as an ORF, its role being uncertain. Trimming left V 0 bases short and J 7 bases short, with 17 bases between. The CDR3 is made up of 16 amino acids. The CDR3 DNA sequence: TGCGCCAGCAGTCAATCGTTAGCACCTAAAAGTTATACGCAGTATTTT. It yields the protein CASSQSLAPKSYTQYF.

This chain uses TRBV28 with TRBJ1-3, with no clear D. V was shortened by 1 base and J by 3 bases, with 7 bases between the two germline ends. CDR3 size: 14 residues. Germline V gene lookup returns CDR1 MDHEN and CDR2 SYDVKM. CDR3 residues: CASSLYGVGNTIYF. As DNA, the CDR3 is TGTGCCAGCAGTTTATACGGAGTTGGAAACACCATATATTTT.

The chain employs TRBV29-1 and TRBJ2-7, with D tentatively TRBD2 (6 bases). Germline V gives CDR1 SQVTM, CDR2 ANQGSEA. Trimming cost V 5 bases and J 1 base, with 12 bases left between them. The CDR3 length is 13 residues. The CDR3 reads CSVRAGGSYEQYF. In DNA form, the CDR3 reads TGCAGCGTTAGGGCTGGGGGGTCCTACGAGCAGTACTTC.

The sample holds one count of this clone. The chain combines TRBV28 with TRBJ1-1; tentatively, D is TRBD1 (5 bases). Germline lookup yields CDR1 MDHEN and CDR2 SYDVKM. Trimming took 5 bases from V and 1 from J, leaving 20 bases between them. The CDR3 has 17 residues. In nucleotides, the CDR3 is TGTGCCAGCAGTGAGTGGGGAAGGGGAGGGACGAACACTGAAGCTTTCTTT. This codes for CASSEWGRGGTNTEAFF.

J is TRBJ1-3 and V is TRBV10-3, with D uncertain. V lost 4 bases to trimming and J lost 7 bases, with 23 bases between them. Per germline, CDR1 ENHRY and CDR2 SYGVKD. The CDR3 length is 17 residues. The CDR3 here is CAISVPDYTGKDNTIYF. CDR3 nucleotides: TGTGCCATCAGTGTGCCGGATTACACGGGAAAAGATAACACCATATATTTT.